The clone carrying this T cell receptor beta chain was detected many times. Trimming took 4 bases from V and 0 from J, leaving 16 bases between them. The CDR3 runs to 17 residues. Germline V gene sequence: CDR1 MNHNS, CDR2 SASEGT. The sample belongs to a study of T cell repertoires in cytomegalovirus infection. In TCRdb, the reads were re-called with MiXCR into one record per CDR3 protein. This sample yields 300,000 to 400,000 distinct CDR3 sequences, of which over 15% are seen a single time; approximately 10% belongs to the top ten. The clonotype was recovered from a human donor in good health (CMV status not recorded). Some clones in this sample may be carry-over from other donors' samples. The specimen sequenced was PBMCs. The chain combines TRBV6-1 with TRBJ1-5; D gene ambiguous. The CDR3 nucleotides are TGTGCCAGCAGTGGACGGCGCCATACCAATAGCAATCAGCCCCAGCATTTT. Its translation is CASSGRRHTNSNQPQHF.